This T cell receptor (beta chain) derives from a study of T cell responses to AZD1222 COVID-19 vaccine. Findings and caveats of the study: Spike-specific TCR breadth rose after two AZD1222 doses, and depth rose as well. Among the donors, most were white British and more were female, and clonal diversity was possibly underestimated.

A remark on this clone: What it recognizes is unknown.

TCRdb's copy holds only in-frame clones and misses some; the assay was immunoSEQ multiplex PCR. Of around 180,000 clones listed, around 92% are singletons. Trimming at V came to 2 bases and at J to 2 bases, leaving 6 bases not matched to a gene. The length of the CDR3 is 16 residues. Germline values: CDR1 MDHEN, CDR2 SYDVKM. This specimen was peripheral blood, taken on day 0 of AZD1222 vaccination. This clonotype originated in an adult in good health. The rearrangement joins TRBV28 to TRBJ1-2; 9 bases align to TRBD1. The DNA of the CDR3 is TGTGCCAGCAGTTTAATGGGGACAGGGTACAACTATGGCTACACCTTC. This sequence encodes CASSLMGTGYNYGYTF.